The rows below give T cell receptor beta chains drawn from one sample of a study of T cell responses to AZD1222 COVID-19 vaccine. Using immunoSEQ multiplex PCR, the repertoire was profiled, and TCRdb retains in-frame clones only, with some absent. The repertoire holds 100,000 to 150,000 clones, over 70% seen once, with over 5.5% in the top ten. The sample in question was peripheral blood, obtained on day 0 of AZD1222 vaccination. The receptor source for this set is an adult in good health. Both conserved end residues are part of each CDR3. The D gene is left open where the match is weak. Clone sizes are given selectively: once, few, many, or a class where the clone is expanded.

j_gene: TRBJ1-2
d_gene: .
abundance: .
v_gene: TRBV2
CDR3nt: TGTGCCAGCAACAATCAGGGATGGCATGGCTACACCTTC
CDR3aa: CASNNQGWHGYTF

j_gene: TRBJ2-3
d_gene: TRBD2
abundance: .
v_gene: TRBV27
CDR3nt: TGTGCCAGCAGTTCCCCAATCGGGACTAACACAGATACGCAGTATTTT
CDR3aa: CASSSPIGTNTDTQYF

j_gene: TRBJ2-7
d_gene: TRBD2
abundance: .
v_gene: TRBV5-4
CDR3nt: TGTGCCAGCAGCGCGGGAGGATACAGAAAATTCTACGAGCAGTACTTC
CDR3aa: CASSAGGYRKFYEQYF

j_gene: TRBJ2-3
d_gene: .
abundance: .
v_gene: TRBV5-1
CDR3nt: TGCGCCAGCAGCCCCTTTCCGAGCTTCCCAGATACGCAGTATTTT
CDR3aa: CASSPFPSFPDTQYF

j_gene: TRBJ1-1
d_gene: .
abundance: few
v_gene: TRBV11-3
CDR3nt: TGTGCCAGCAGCCCCCCCCAGGCAGGCACTGAAGCTTTCTTT
CDR3aa: CASSPPQAGTEAFF

j_gene: TRBJ1-2
d_gene: .
abundance: .
v_gene: TRBV7-9
CDR3nt: TGTGCCAGCAGCTCCCCCTCGGACGGCATCGGCTACACCTTC
CDR3aa: CASSSPSDGIGYTF

j_gene: TRBJ1-1
d_gene: .
abundance: .
v_gene: TRBV6-5
CDR3nt: TGTGCCGTTACGACCCAACTCGGCACTGAAGCTTTCTTT
CDR3aa: CAVTTQLGTEAFF

j_gene: TRBJ1-2
d_gene: TRBD1
abundance: .
v_gene: TRBV13
CDR3nt: TGTGCCAGCAGCTTAGGTGGGGGACAGGGACGTGGCTACACCTTC
CDR3aa: CASSLGGGQGRGYTF

j_gene: TRBJ1-5
d_gene: .
abundance: .
v_gene: TRBV18
CDR3nt: TGTGCCAGCTCACCAGGCCGGAGCAATCAGCCCCAGCATTTT
CDR3aa: CASSPGRSNQPQHF

j_gene: TRBJ1-2
d_gene: .
abundance: once
v_gene: TRBV15
CDR3nt: TGTGCCACCAGCAGCCTTCCGGGCCCCCGGGGAGGCTACACCTTC
CDR3aa: CATSSLPGPRGGYTF

j_gene: TRBJ2-7
d_gene: .
abundance: .
v_gene: TRBV5-1
CDR3nt: TGCGCCAGCAGCCCGGAGGGCTTTCAAGGAACCTACGAGCAGTACTTC
CDR3aa: CASSPEGFQGTYEQYF

j_gene: TRBJ1-1
d_gene: .
abundance: .
v_gene: TRBV28
CDR3nt: TGTGCCAGCAGTTTTCTGAACAAGGCGGGAGAAAAAGCTTTCTTT
CDR3aa: CASSFLNKAGEKAFF

j_gene: TRBJ2-2
d_gene: TRBD1
abundance: once
v_gene: TRBV27
CDR3nt: TGTGCCAGCAGTTTACGAGGGGGCCCCGGGGAGCTGTTTTTT
CDR3aa: CASSLRGGPGELFF

j_gene: TRBJ2-7
d_gene: .
abundance: .
v_gene: TRBV4-2
CDR3nt: TGTGCCAGCAGCCGAGGCGAGGGCCCGCCGATATTTACCTACGAGCAGTACTTC
CDR3aa: CASSRGEGPPIFTYEQYF

j_gene: TRBJ2-1
d_gene: .
abundance: .
v_gene: TRBV6-5
CDR3nt: TGTGCCAGCGATTTCTTTGCGGGGACCTACAATGAGCAGTTCTTC
CDR3aa: CASDFFAGTYNEQFF

j_gene: TRBJ2-7
d_gene: .
abundance: .
v_gene: TRBV5-6
CDR3nt: TGTGCCAGCAGCTTGGATGACGAGCAGTACTTC
CDR3aa: CASSLDDEQYF

j_gene: TRBJ2-3
d_gene: .
abundance: .
v_gene: TRBV7-3
CDR3nt: TGTGCCAGCAGCGAACAGGGAGGAGATACGCAGTATTTT
CDR3aa: CASSEQGGDTQYF

j_gene: TRBJ2-7
d_gene: TRBD2
abundance: .
v_gene: TRBV3-1/TRBV3-2
CDR3nt: TGTGCCAGCAGCCCCCAGAGGGCTAGCGGACCCTACGAGCAGTACTTC
CDR3aa: CASSPQRASGPYEQYF

j_gene: TRBJ1-6
d_gene: .
abundance: .
v_gene: TRBV27
CDR3nt: TGTGCCAGCAGTTTATCACTGAACTATAATTCACCCCTCCACTTT
CDR3aa: CASSLSLNYNSPLHF

j_gene: TRBJ1-6
d_gene: TRBD1
abundance: .
v_gene: TRBV10-3
CDR3nt: TGTGCCATCAGTGACCGGACAGGGGAAACACCCCTCCACTTT
CDR3aa: CAISDRTGETPLHF

j_gene: TRBJ2-7
d_gene: .
abundance: .
v_gene: TRBV30
CDR3nt: TGTGCCTGGGGCAGGTTGACGGAATTCCCCTACGAGCAGTACTTC
CDR3aa: CAWGRLTEFPYEQYF

j_gene: TRBJ2-2
d_gene: .
abundance: .
v_gene: TRBV5-4
CDR3nt: TGTGCCAGCAGCTTGCTAGAGAACACCGGGGAGCTGTTTTTT
CDR3aa: CASSLLENTGELFF

j_gene: TRBJ2-3
d_gene: TRBD2
abundance: .
v_gene: TRBV5-1
CDR3nt: TGCGCCAGCGGAGTTGGAAGTAGCGGGAGGTTCGCAGATACGCAGTATTTT
CDR3aa: CASGVGSSGRFADTQYF

j_gene: TRBJ2-1
d_gene: TRBD2
abundance: .
v_gene: TRBV2
CDR3nt: TGTGCCAGCAGCGTCTCCCCACTAGCGGACCCCTACAATGAGCAGTTCTTC
CDR3aa: CASSVSPLADPYNEQFF

j_gene: TRBJ1-5
d_gene: TRBD1
abundance: .
v_gene: TRBV12-3/TRBV12-4
CDR3nt: TGTGCCAGCAGTCCCCAGGGGGATCAGCCCCAGCATTTT
CDR3aa: CASSPQGDQPQHF

j_gene: TRBJ2-7
d_gene: .
abundance: .
v_gene: TRBV6-5
CDR3nt: TGTGCCAGCAGTTACGCCACAGGTATAGCCTACGAGCAGTACTTC
CDR3aa: CASSYATGIAYEQYF

j_gene: TRBJ2-3
d_gene: TRBD2
abundance: once
v_gene: TRBV6-2/TRBV6-3
CDR3nt: TGTGCCAGCAGTTATGGACTAGCGGGGAACACAGATACGCAGTATTTT
CDR3aa: CASSYGLAGNTDTQYF

j_gene: TRBJ2-5
d_gene: TRBD2
abundance: .
v_gene: TRBV18
CDR3nt: TGTGCCAGCTCACCACGCCTAGCGGGCGGACAAGAGACCCAGTACTTC
CDR3aa: CASSPRLAGGQETQYF

j_gene: TRBJ1-1
d_gene: .
abundance: .
v_gene: TRBV5-6
CDR3nt: TGTGCCAGCAGCTTGGGGGGCCCCAACACTGAAGCTTTCTTT
CDR3aa: CASSLGGPNTEAFF

j_gene: TRBJ2-7
d_gene: .
abundance: .
v_gene: TRBV27
CDR3nt: TGTGCCAGCAGTTTGGTCAACGAGCAGTACTTC
CDR3aa: CASSLVNEQYF

j_gene: TRBJ1-4
d_gene: .
abundance: .
v_gene: TRBV4-2
CDR3nt: TGTGCCAGCAGCCAAGATTTCCCCGGGGGGTTTACAACTAATGAAAAACTGTTTTTT
CDR3aa: CASSQDFPGGFTTNEKLFF

j_gene: TRBJ2-5
d_gene: .
abundance: .
v_gene: TRBV29-1
CDR3nt: TGTAGCGGATTCCAAGAGACCCAGTACTTC
CDR3aa: CSGFQETQYF

j_gene: TRBJ2-7
d_gene: .
abundance: few
v_gene: TRBV4-2
CDR3nt: TGTGCCAGCAGCCAAGATTTAGGGGATCCCCACGAGCAGTACTTC
CDR3aa: CASSQDLGDPHEQYF

j_gene: TRBJ1-2
d_gene: .
abundance: .
v_gene: TRBV19
CDR3nt: TGTGCCAGTAGTAAACAGGGCAACTATGGCTACACCTTC
CDR3aa: CASSKQGNYGYTF

j_gene: TRBJ2-7
d_gene: .
abundance: once
v_gene: TRBV5-8
CDR3nt: TGTGCCAGCAGCTTTAGACACTCCTACGAGCAGTACTTC
CDR3aa: CASSFRHSYEQYF

j_gene: TRBJ1-6
d_gene: .
abundance: .
v_gene: TRBV30
CDR3nt: TGTGCCTGGAGGAGCCTCCTAGGGGGAAATTCACCCCTCCACTTT
CDR3aa: CAWRSLLGGNSPLHF

j_gene: TRBJ2-1
d_gene: TRBD2
abundance: .
v_gene: TRBV5-6
CDR3nt: TGTGCCAGCAGCTTTAATAGCGGGGGGGCCTACAATGAGCAGTTCTTC
CDR3aa: CASSFNSGGAYNEQFF

j_gene: TRBJ2-1
d_gene: .
abundance: .
v_gene: TRBV6-2/TRBV6-3
CDR3nt: TGTGCCAGCAGTCAGGAGGGCGACAATGAGCAGTTCTTC
CDR3aa: CASSQEGDNEQFF

j_gene: TRBJ1-2
d_gene: .
abundance: .
v_gene: TRBV5-1
CDR3nt: TGCGCCAGCAGCGATCAGGGTGACTACACCTTC
CDR3aa: CASSDQGDYTF

j_gene: TRBJ1-1
d_gene: TRBD1
abundance: .
v_gene: TRBV11-3
CDR3nt: TGTGCCAGCAGCTTCAGGGGGGAGGGCACTGAAGCTTTCTTT
CDR3aa: CASSFRGEGTEAFF

j_gene: TRBJ2-7
d_gene: TRBD1
abundance: .
v_gene: TRBV5-4
CDR3nt: TGTGCCAGCAGCGCGGGACAGGACTCCTACGAGCAGTACTTC
CDR3aa: CASSAGQDSYEQYF

j_gene: TRBJ1-1
d_gene: .
abundance: .
v_gene: TRBV12-3/TRBV12-4
CDR3nt: TGTGCCAGCAGTTTACTCGGTATCGAAGCTTTCTTT
CDR3aa: CASSLLGIEAFF